The source of this T cell receptor beta chain is a study of T cells in Graves' hyperthyroidism and ophthalmopathy. Germline CDR1 reads MNHNS; CDR2 reads SASEGT. The ends were cut back, 6 bases at V and 5 bases at J, with 13 bases in the middle. This CDR3 is 13 amino acids long. Ophthalmopathy cases met thresholds of Clinical Activity Score at least 3, NOSPECS grade at least 4 and duration under 3 months. The investigators amplified TCR beta CDR3 regions from RNA transcripts. In the first-round RT-PCR of the TCR CDR3, the HTBI primer set was used. TCRdb re-called the multiplex PCR reads through MiXCR, storing one row per CDR3 protein. In the table there are about 480,000 distinct CDR3 sequences, around a fifth of which are singletons.

This clonotype was sampled from a woman between 70 and 85 years old with Graves' ophthalmopathy. Sequencing was performed on blood. This sequence joins TRBV6-1 and TRBJ1-1; D is perhaps TRBD1 (6 bases). CDR3 protein: CASRPGGRTEAFF. The CDR3 region has the DNA TGTGCCAGCAGACCGGGGGGGCGAACTGAAGCTTTCTTT.